A single sample is the source of the 30 T cell receptor beta chains below, sequenced in a study of blood T cells in healthy people across ages (dated by TCRdb to between 2015 and 2016). The method behind the library was 5' RACE. Instrument used: Illumina HiSeq 2500. A second PCR of 7 to 11 cycles was run with a J-beta primer mix and a sample-barcoded 5' primer. TCRdb reprocessing: public reads trimmed at Q25 with fastp, clones called with MiXCR, in-frame beta chains kept. Each record represents a unique CDR3 protein, reported with the most common genes and DNA among its rows. A total of over 1,200,000 distinct CDR3 sequences appear in this sample, approximately 59% of them only once. 6.7% of the sample belongs to the ten largest clones. Material: blood. These receptors were obtained from a man younger than 35 in good health.

V usage is TRBV7-9 and J usage is TRBJ2-4; 8 positions agree with TRBD2. The J call is in doubt because the DNA end fits TRBJ2-7 better. Looked up from germline, CDR1 is SEHNR and CDR2 is FQNEAQ (reference sequence). There are 13 residues in the CDR3. CDR3 protein: CASRGGSNGEQYF. CDR3 in DNA: TGTGCCAGCCGGGGGGGTTCTAATGGCGAGCAGTACTTC.

The chain carries TRBV28 and TRBJ2-7, with a tentative D call TRBD2 (6 bases). V dropped 3 bases and J dropped 2 bases, with 20 bases sitting between them. The CDR3 has 17 amino acids. CDR1 is MDHEN, CDR2 SYDVKM, per germline. CDR3 bases: TGTGCCAGCAGTTTTGTCCCCAGTGGCGGGGCGGCCTACGAGCAGTACTTC. Its translation: CASSFVPSGGAAYEQYF.

The chain carries TRBV13 and TRBJ2-2; D might be TRBD2 (6 bases). V lost 6 bases, J lost 4 bases, and 12 bases lay in between. This CDR3 is built from 14 residues. Germline V gene lookup returns CDR1 PRHDT and CDR2 FYEKMQ (reference sequence). The CDR3 DNA reads TGTGCCAGCAGTTCGGGGGTCAGCACCGGGGAGCTGTTTTTT. Its protein product is CASSSGVSTGELFF.

The DNA for the CDR3 is TGTGCCAGTAGTATTCCCCGGAGTAATGAGCAGTTCTTC. Amino acids: CASSIPRSNEQFF. The chain uses TRBV19 and TRBJ2-1; D remains ambiguous. The CDR3 length is 13 residues. Per the germline V gene, CDR1 is LNHDA and CDR2 is SQIVND (reference sequence). Trimming cost V 3 bases and J 7 bases, with 10 bases left between them.

The chain couples TRBV6-1 to TRBJ1-2; the match to TRBD1 covers 8 bases. This CDR3 comprises 14 residues. The junction had 9 bases not matched to a gene; V was cut back by 4 bases and J by 8 bases. Germline V gene data show CDR1 as MNHNS and CDR2 as SASEGT. This CDR3 reads CASSAWEQGGGYTF. The CDR3 nucleotides are TGTGCCAGCAGTGCATGGGAACAGGGGGGCGGCTACACCTTC.

The rearrangement links TRBV20-1 to TRBJ2-1, with D perhaps matching TRBD2 (6 bases). The CDR3 runs to 15 residues. Trimming removed 3 bases from V and 10 bases from J, with 22 bases in between. CDR1 and CDR2 (germline): DFQATT, SNEGSKA (reference sequence). In DNA form, the CDR3 reads TGCAGTGCTAGTGCTCGGGCGGGGAGTCGACAAGAGCAGTTCTTC. This gives the protein CSASARAGSRQEQFF.

The genes are TRBV27 and TRBJ2-1; TRBD2 matches at 13 bases. The germline V gene has CDR1 MNHEY and CDR2 SMNVEV (reference sequence). Trimming cost V 8 bases and J 7 bases; bases outside gene matches: 17. The CDR3 has 18 amino acids. In nucleotides, the CDR3 is TGTGCCAGCGCACTTCTGACTAGCGGGGGGTCTACCGTAAATGAGCAGTTCTTC. Protein sequence: CASALLTSGGSTVNEQFF.

J is TRBJ1-1 and V is TRBV6-2 or TRBV6-3, with D maybe TRBD1 (5 bases). V was cut by 6 bases and J by 0 bases, with 20 bases left in between. The germline gives CDR1 MNHEY, CDR2 SVGEGT. The CDR3 sequence is 17 residues long. In DNA, the CDR3 is TGTGCCAGCAGGCCTTCGTTCAGGGAACACATGAACACTGAAGCTTTCTTT. It translates to CASRPSFREHMNTEAFF.

This clonotype was recorded at least ten times. The CDR3 spells CASSRTGDTEAFF. For the CDR3, the DNA is TGTGCCAGCAGCCGGACAGGGGACACTGAAGCTTTCTTT. This chain uses TRBV14 with TRBJ1-1; 9 bases fit TRBD1. The CDR3 has 13 amino acids. Germline CDR1 is SGHDN and CDR2 is FVKESK. The trim removed 4 bases at V and 3 bases at J, leaving 0 bases unmatched.

The genes are TRBV14 and TRBJ2-3; D may be TRBD2 (6 bases). The germline V gene encodes CDR1 SGHDN and CDR2 FVKESK. This CDR3 has 16 amino acids. V was pared by 8 bases and J by 1 base, with 19 bases between. The DNA of the CDR3 is TGTGCCAGCGGGCTTGGAGGAGGGTACCGCACAGATACGCAGTATTTT. It specifies CASGLGGGYRTDTQYF. Supplemented by reference TRBV14 and TRBJ2-3, the full variable domain reads EAGVTQFPSHSVIEKGQTVTLRCDPISGHDNLYWYRRVMGKEIKFLLHFVKESKQDESGMPNNRFLAERTGGTYSTLKVQPAELEDSGVYFCASGLGGGYRTDTQYFGPGTRLTVL.

Here the CDR3 reads CASSEPRGTTSYNEQFF. Here the CDR3 DNA reads TGCGCCAGCAGTGAGCCCAGAGGGACTACCTCCTACAATGAGCAGTTCTTC. The rearrangement links TRBV10-1 to TRBJ2-1; 7 bases match TRBD2. Looked up from germline, CDR1 is WNHNN and CDR2 is SYGVQD (reference sequence). Trimming at V came to 2 bases and at J to 0 bases, leaving 7 bases not matched to a gene. This CDR3 has 17 amino acids.

The V and J genes are TRBV12-3 or TRBV12-4 and TRBJ1-5, with unresolved D. V was shortened by 3 bases and J by 4 bases, with 16 bases between the two germline ends. The CDR3 is made up of 16 amino acids. This CDR3 reads CASSFRHGVGNQPQHF. In DNA, the CDR3 is TGTGCCAGCAGTTTTCGACACGGTGTGGGTAATCAGCCCCAGCATTTT.

The rearrangement joins TRBV27 to TRBJ2-1; possible D gene TRBD1, 5 bases. CDR1 is MNHEY and CDR2 is SMNVEV in the germline V gene (reference sequence). Trimming cost V 1 base and J 2 bases, with 9 bases left between them. The CDR3 has 15 residues. The CDR3 DNA is TGTGCCAGCAGTTTATTTACAGGACCCTACAATGAGCAGTTCTTC. The encoded protein is CASSLFTGPYNEQFF.

The rearrangement uses TRBV7-9 and TRBJ1-1; perhaps TRBD1 as D (5 bases). From germline, CDR1 is SEHNR and CDR2 FQNEAQ (reference sequence). This CDR3 contains 15 residues. With 2 bases removed from V and 4 bases from J, the gap between germline ends came to 14 bases. The CDR3 nucleotides read TGTGCCAGCAGCTTAATTCAGGGTTTTGGCACTGAAGCTTTCTTT. It encodes CASSLIQGFGTEAFF.

The gene calls are TRBV27 and TRBJ2-3; D possibly corresponds to TRBD2 (5 bases). Germline V lookup: CDR1 MNHEY, CDR2 SMNVEV (reference sequence). Trimming cost V 7 bases and J 2 bases, with 10 bases left between them. The CDR3 spans 13 residues. CDR3 amino acids: CASKGETTDTQYF. DNA of the CDR3: TGTGCCAGCAAGGGAGAAACCACAGATACGCAGTATTTT.

This clonotype was observed a few times. The chain combines TRBV20-1 with TRBJ2-7; 13 nucleotides align to TRBD2. Per germline, CDR1 DFQATT and CDR2 SNEGSKA (reference sequence). The junction had 4 bases not matched to a gene; V was cut back by 3 bases and J by 2 bases. The CDR3 is 15 residues long. The CDR3 nucleotides read TGCAGTGCTAGGGTGGGACTAGCGGGAACCTACGAGCAGTACTTC. It is translated as CSARVGLAGTYEQYF.

In its sample, this clonotype was seen many times. The V call is TRBV29-1, the J call TRBJ2-5; D is unclear. The CDR3 consists of 10 residues. The ends were cut back, 3 bases at V and 2 bases at J, with 1 base in the middle. Germline loops: CDR1 SQVTM, CDR2 ANQGSEA. The CDR3 reads CSVDQETQYF. The CDR3 DNA is TGCAGCGTTGATCAAGAGACCCAGTACTTC.

The chain carries TRBV12-3 or TRBV12-4 and TRBJ2-1; D gene unclear. This CDR3 region has 14 residues. V was cut by 6 bases and J by 10 bases, with 19 bases left in between. CDR3 loop: CASSRAALRKEQFF. In nucleotides, the CDR3 is TGTGCCAGCAGCCGGGCAGCCCTAAGGAAGGAGCAGTTCTTC.

The chain uses TRBV10-1 and TRBJ2-7; D uncertain. The CDR3 loop spans 12 amino acids. V was pared by 8 bases and J by 7 bases, with 15 bases between. Germline V CDR1 and CDR2: WNHNN, SYGVQD (reference sequence). DNA for the CDR3: TGCGCCAGCGGTTCGCGGCCCGGGGAGCAGTACTTC. Amino acid sequence: CASGSRPGEQYF.

On this clonotype itself: A clone one base away is much larger, so this may be a read error. The CDR3 bases are TGTGCCAGCAGCCGATTCTCAGATACGCGGTATTTT. Protein: CASSRFSDTRYF. The chain couples TRBV5-6 to TRBJ2-3; no definite D call. Per germline, CDR1 SGHDT and CDR2 YYEEEE. The CDR3 is made up of 12 amino acids.

Comment on this clonotype: The junction shows a germline mismatch at one end, possibly a read error. V and J are TRBV3-1 and TRBJ1-2, with D possibly being TRBD1 (6 bases). Germline V CDR1 and CDR2: LGHDT, YNNKEL (reference sequence). The CDR3 sequence is 16 residues long. Here the CDR3 reads CASSQGAGTPLYDYTF. In DNA form, the CDR3 reads TGTGCCAGCAGCCAGGGGGCTGGGACACCCCTATATGACTACACCTTC.

J is TRBJ2-4 and V is TRBV6-1; D is uncertain. CDR1 MNHNS and CDR2 SASEGT come from the germline V gene. V was clipped by 8 bases and J by 6 bases, with 11 bases between them. CDR3 length equals 12 residues. CDR3 nucleotides: TGTGCCAGCGTTTGGGGTGGAAACATTCAGTACTTC. This gives the protein CASVWGGNIQYF.

This clonotype was found a few times. V gene TRBV4-1 combines with J gene TRBJ2-5, with 7 bases lining up with TRBD2. From germline, CDR1 is MGHRA and CDR2 YSYEKL. CDR3 size: 15 residues. V was clipped by 2 bases and J by 2 bases; unmatched bases: 5. In nucleotides, the CDR3 is TGCGCCAGCAGCCAATCTAGCGGAGTACAAGAGACCCAGTACTTC. The encoded protein is CASSQSSGVQETQYF.

V usage is TRBV7-9 and J usage is TRBJ2-7; D not resolved. The CDR3 is 16 amino acids. V lost 0 bases and J 3 bases, leaving 15 bases between the germline ends. The germline V gene encodes CDR1 SEHNR and CDR2 FQNEAQ (reference sequence). CDR3 loop: CASSLAPAVVSYEQYF. In nucleotides, the CDR3 is TGTGCCAGCAGCTTAGCGCCGGCGGTTGTCAGCTACGAGCAGTACTTC.

The chain carries TRBV10-3 and TRBJ2-3; D assignment may be TRBD1 or TRBD2 (6 bases each). The germline gives CDR1 ENHRY, CDR2 SYGVKD. V lost 8 bases to trimming and J lost 2 bases, with 14 bases between them. The CDR3 contains 14 residues. CDR3 coding DNA: TGTGCCATCGCGGGGACAAGTAACACAGATACGCAGTATTTT. The encoded protein is CAIAGTSNTDTQYF.

This chain links TRBV24-1 with TRBJ2-2, with D possibly matching TRBD1 (6 bases). Trimming cost V 9 bases and J 0 bases, with 10 bases left between them. Germline V CDR1 and CDR2: KGHDR, SFDVKD. The length of the CDR3 is 14 residues. This chain's CDR3 is CATADSSNTGELFF. The CDR3 region has the DNA TGTGCCACCGCGGACAGTTCGAACACCGGGGAGCTGTTTTTT.

This sequence joins TRBV29-1 and TRBJ2-1, with D maybe TRBD2 (6 bases). Germline V gene sequence: CDR1 SQVTM, CDR2 ANQGSEA. Trimming took 7 bases from V and 6 from J, leaving 10 bases between them. The CDR3 is made up of 11 amino acids. The chain's CDR3 is CSGRGINEQFF. CDR3 sequence (DNA): TGCAGCGGTCGGGGGATCAATGAGCAGTTCTTC.

This clonotype was recorded a few times. V is TRBV29-1 and J is TRBJ2-5; 7 bases fit TRBD1. V was clipped by 8 bases and J by 0 bases; unmatched bases: 6. Germline CDR1 SQVTM, CDR2 ANQGSEA. The CDR3 contains 13 residues. CDR3 bases: TGCAGCCTTGGCGACAGGGACCAAGAGACCCAGTACTTC. It specifies CSLGDRDQETQYF. Full variable domain (rest looked up from reference TRBV29-1 and TRBJ2-5): SAVISQKPSRDICQRGTSLTIQCQVDSQVTMMFWYRQQPGQSLTLIATANQGSEATYESGFVIDKFPISRPNLTFSTLTVSNMSPEDSSIYLCSLGDRDQETQYFGPGTRLLVL.

This chain joins TRBV9 and TRBJ2-7, with D uncertain. The V and J ends lost 3 bases and 4 bases respectively, with 11 bases between them. The CDR3 loop spans 13 amino acids. Germline CDR1 is SGDLS and CDR2 is YYNGEE. In nucleotides, the CDR3 is TGTGCCAGCAGCGGAAATCCTGGGTACGAGCAGTACTTC. Translation: CASSGNPGYEQYF.

The chain has TRBV28 and TRBJ2-1; 7 bases match TRBD2. CDR1 and CDR2 (germline): MDHEN, SYDVKM. V was clipped by 3 bases and J by 2 bases; unmatched bases: 10. CDR3 length equals 17 residues. The CDR3 sequence is CASSFRRDYPTYNEQFF. Here the CDR3 DNA reads TGTGCCAGCAGTTTTAGGAGGGACTACCCGACCTACAATGAGCAGTTCTTC.